The 19 T cell receptor beta chains in this list originate from one sample, sequenced in a study of T cell responses to AZD1222 COVID-19 vaccine. TCRdb's table, derived via immunoSEQ multiplex PCR, lists solely in-frame clones and lacks some. The data contain nearly 110,000 clones, around 92% of them singletons. The sample was peripheral blood, taken on day 0 of AZD1222 vaccination. The receptors originated from an adult in good health.

The chain employs TRBV28 and TRBJ1-2, with 7 bases aligning to TRBD1. Germline CDR1 MDHEN, CDR2 SYDVKM. The CDR3 runs 12 residues. In DNA, the CDR3 is TGTGCAGCAAGAGGGGGCTTCTATGGCTACACCTTC. Protein: CAARGGFYGYTF.

Regarding this clone: Other DNA sequences in this specimen translate into the identical CDR3. The gene calls are TRBV5-1 and TRBJ1-2; 7 bases are shared with TRBD1. Germline CDR1 reads SGHRS; CDR2 reads YFSETQ. J lost 4 bases, V lost 3 bases, and 3 bases had no gene match. The length of the CDR3 is 13 residues. DNA for the CDR3: TGCGCCAGCAGCTCGGGACAGACCTATGGCTACACCTTC. It yields the protein CASSSGQTYGYTF.

In its sample, this clone was seen a few times. The chain uses TRBV6-5 and TRBJ2-1; D gene unclear. Trimming left V 6 bases short and J 5 bases short, with 8 bases between. Germline V lookup: CDR1 MNHEY, CDR2 SVGAGI. This CDR3 has 12 residues. DNA of the CDR3: TGTGCCAGCAGAAGGCAGAACAATGAGCAGTTCTTC. Encoded protein: CASRRQNNEQFF.

This rearrangement joins TRBV18 to TRBJ1-5; D is uncertain. V was shortened by 1 base and J by 5 bases, with 9 bases between the two germline ends. Germline CDR1 and CDR2: KGHSH and LQKENI. The CDR3 sequence is 14 residues long. The CDR3 coding sequence is TGTGCCAGCTCACCACAGAGGGATGATCAGCCCCAGCATTTT. Translating it yields CASSPQRDDQPQHF.

This clone was seen once. This chain links TRBV6-5 with TRBJ1-1; D remains ambiguous. The CDR3 length is 13 residues. Per the germline V gene, CDR1 is MNHEY and CDR2 is SVGAGI. The germline V and J ends were trimmed by 5 bases and 4 bases, with 11 bases remaining between them. For the CDR3, the DNA is TGTGCCAGCAGTCTTAGTATGGGCACTGAAGCTTTCTTT. This encodes CASSLSMGTEAFF.

The V and J genes are TRBV4-1 and TRBJ2-1; TRBD2 matches at 9 bases. This CDR3 spans 18 amino acids. CDR1 and CDR2 from the germline V gene are MGHRA and YSYEKL. J was trimmed by 7 bases and V by 3 bases; bases with no gene match: 16. This chain's CDR3 is CASSQDRGTAGGPNEQFF. The CDR3 DNA is TGCGCCAGCAGCCAGGACAGAGGAACCGCGGGAGGGCCAAATGAGCAGTTCTTC.

This chain links TRBV11-3 with TRBJ1-2; D uncertain. With 7 bases removed from V and 3 bases from J, the gap between germline ends came to 6 bases. The germline V gene has CDR1 SGHNT and CDR2 YENEEA. The CDR3 extends over 11 amino acids. For the CDR3, the DNA is TGTGCCAGCAACGAAGACTATGGCTACACCTTC. It is translated as CASNEDYGYTF.

This chain uses TRBV5-1 with TRBJ1-3, with a tentative D call TRBD1 (5 bases). From germline, CDR1 is SGHRS and CDR2 YFSETQ. CDR3 length equals 16 residues. Trimming took off 4 bases at V and 0 bases at J, with 14 bases between the two ends. CDR3 in DNA: TGCGCCAGCAGCGCGAACGCAGGGAGCTCTGGAAACACCATATATTTT. Translation: CASSANAGSSGNTIYF.

This clone was found once. The gene calls are TRBV10-1 and TRBJ2-1; 9 nucleotides align to TRBD1. The ends lost 0 bases at V and 2 bases at J; junction bases unmatched: 5. This CDR3 spans 17 amino acids. Germline-derived CDR1 and CDR2 are WNHNN and SYGVQD (reference sequence). CDR3 loop: CASSESIGDRAYNEQFF. As DNA, the CDR3 is TGCGCCAGCAGTGAGTCGATTGGGGACAGGGCCTACAATGAGCAGTTCTTC.

The chain employs TRBV6-5 and TRBJ1-2; tentatively, D is TRBD1 (6 bases). The germline V and J ends were trimmed by 6 bases and 2 bases, with 10 bases remaining between them. CDR1 and CDR2 from the germline V gene are MNHEY and SVGAGI. The CDR3 extends over 13 amino acids. For the CDR3, the DNA is TGTGCCAGCAGGGAGGACAGCAACTATGGCTACACCTTC. Encoded protein: CASREDSNYGYTF.

This chain connects TRBV18 to TRBJ1-1; D might be TRBD1 (5 bases). Germline V gene data show CDR1 as KGHSH and CDR2 as LQKENI. With 3 bases removed from V and 0 bases from J, the gap between germline ends came to 8 bases. The CDR3 is 14 residues long. The CDR3 protein is CASSPGEMNTEAFF. The CDR3 coding sequence is TGTGCCAGCTCACCGGGGGAGATGAACACTGAAGCTTTCTTT.

This chain uses TRBV11-2 with TRBJ2-5; 12 nucleotides line up with TRBD2. The length of the CDR3 is 16 residues. V lost 1 base, J lost 9 bases, and 9 bases stayed unmatched. Germline CDR1 SGHAT, CDR2 FQNNGV. CDR3: CASSLVPSGRVEAQYF. The DNA of the CDR3 is TGTGCCAGCAGCTTAGTTCCTAGCGGGAGGGTTGAGGCCCAGTACTTC.

V and J are TRBV4-1 and TRBJ1-6, with unresolved D. V gave up 6 bases and J gave up 2 bases, with 14 bases separating them. The V gene's germline CDR1 is MGHRA and CDR2 YSYEKL. CDR3 length: 16 amino acids. CDR3 bases: TGCGCCAGCAGGGAAGGGAGGAGTCCCTATAATTCACCCCTCCACTTT. Translation gives CASREGRSPYNSPLHF.

V gene TRBV6-5 combines with J gene TRBJ1-3; TRBD1 is a possible D gene (5 bases). Germline CDR1 MNHEY, CDR2 SVGAGI. V gave up 4 bases and J gave up 8 bases, with 18 bases separating them. This CDR3 comprises 15 residues. In nucleotides, the CDR3 is TGTGCCAGCAGTTTACGGGGGTATCGCGCGGACACCATATATTTT. Translated, it gives CASSLRGYRADTIYF.

This clone has a handful of counts. The chain recombines TRBV25-1 with TRBJ1-4, with a tentative D call TRBD1 (6 bases). The CDR3 spans 12 residues. Germline values: CDR1 MGHDK, CDR2 SYGVNS. The V gene lost 8 bases and the J gene lost 4 bases, with 8 bases spanning the gap. The CDR3 sequence: CASGGVNEKLFF. CDR3 coding DNA: TGTGCCAGCGGGGGCGTTAATGAAAAACTGTTTTTT.

V gene TRBV7-3 combines with J gene TRBJ1-1; 7 positions agree with TRBD1. Trimming cost V 1 base and J 2 bases; bases outside gene matches: 19. Germline assignment: CDR1 SGHTA and CDR2 FQGTGA. The CDR3 is 20 residues long. The CDR3 DNA is TGTGCCAGCAGCTTAAACCCGTTTAAGGGGGCGAAAGGGGTTAACACTGAAGCTTTCTTT. As protein: CASSLNPFKGAKGVNTEAFF.

The chain joins TRBV4-1 to TRBJ2-7, with D perhaps TRBD2 (6 bases). The CDR3 is made up of 19 amino acids. Germline V lookup: CDR1 MGHRA, CDR2 YSYEKL. V was pared by 3 bases and J by 3 bases, with 27 bases between. CDR3 sequence: CASSQFPERAGRGLYEQYF. The CDR3 DNA reads as TGCGCCAGCAGCCAGTTCCCGGAGAGGGCGGGGCGAGGTCTCTACGAGCAGTACTTC.

This clone has a single count. The chain combines TRBV6-5 with TRBJ1-5; no clear D gene. Germline CDR1 MNHEY, CDR2 SVGAGI. CDR3 length: 16 amino acids. With 3 bases removed from V and 7 bases from J, the gap between germline ends came to 19 bases. CDR3 loop: CASSYNGIPDGQPQHF. The CDR3 DNA reads as TGTGCCAGCAGTTATAACGGGATACCCGATGGACAGCCCCAGCATTTT.

The chain joins TRBV29-1 to TRBJ1-2; weak D call: TRBD1 (6 bases). The CDR3 totals 12 residues. Germline V lookup: CDR1 SQVTM, CDR2 ANQGSEA. Trimming left V 7 bases short and J 4 bases short, with 13 bases between. CDR3 nucleotide sequence: TGCAGCGCCGTGGGAGGGGGCTATGGCTACACCTTC. As protein: CSAVGGGYGYTF.